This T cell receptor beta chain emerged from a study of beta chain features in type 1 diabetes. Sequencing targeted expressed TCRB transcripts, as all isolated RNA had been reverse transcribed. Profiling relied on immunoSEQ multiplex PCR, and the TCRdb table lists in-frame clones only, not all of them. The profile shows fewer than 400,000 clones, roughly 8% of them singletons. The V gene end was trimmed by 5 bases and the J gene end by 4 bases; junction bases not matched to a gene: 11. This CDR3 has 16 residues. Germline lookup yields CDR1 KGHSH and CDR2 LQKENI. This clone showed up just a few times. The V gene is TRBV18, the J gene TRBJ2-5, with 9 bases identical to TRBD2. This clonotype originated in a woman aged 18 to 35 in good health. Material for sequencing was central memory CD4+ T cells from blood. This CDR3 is CASSSRLAEGGETQYF. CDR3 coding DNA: TGTGCCAGCTCATCTCGACTAGCGGAGGGGGGAGAGACCCAGTACTTC.